A single sample gave rise to the 10 T cell receptor beta chains below, sequenced in a study of blood T cell repertoires in COVID-19 (dated by TCRdb to about 2020). The library was built by means of the immunoSEQ multiplex PCR assay. The table comes from immuneACCESS by way of TCRdb, which keeps in-frame sequences with V and J called. Part of the clones is missing from these tables; in studies checked, under half for an unresolved V gene and the rest for unknown reasons. The sample data list 70,000 or so clones, and over 65% of these were observed just once. 35% of the sample lies in the top ten. Sequencing was carried out using peripheral blood. The receptor source for this set is a woman in her 70s with acute or convalescent COVID-19.

This chain joins TRBV6-1 and TRBJ1-5, with D perhaps matching TRBD1 (5 bases). Germline CDR1 MNHNS, CDR2 SASEGT. The CDR3 length is 16 residues. V lost 3 bases to trimming and J lost 3 bases, with 15 bases between them. CDR3 bases: TGTGCCAGCAGTGAGCCATGGAGGGGTTCCAATCAGCCCCAGCATTTT. The encoded protein is CASSEPWRGSNQPQHF.

This clone was observed a few times. The chain couples TRBV28 to TRBJ1-1, with TRBD1 identical over 9 bases. CDR1 is MDHEN, CDR2 SYDVKM, per germline. The length of the CDR3 is 13 residues. CDR3 in DNA: TGTGCTCCTCGGGACAGGGAGGACACTGAAGCTTTCTTT. It translates to CAPRDREDTEAFF.

This clone was recorded only once. The chain couples TRBV2 to TRBJ1-5; the match to TRBD1 covers 8 bases. Looked up from germline, CDR1 is SNHLY and CDR2 is FYNNEI. J was trimmed by 0 bases and V by 1 base; bases with no gene match: 8. The CDR3 sequence is 18 residues long. The CDR3 sequence is CASSEGAWTGLSNQPQHF. The CDR3 nucleotides are TGTGCCAGCAGTGAAGGGGCGTGGACAGGGCTTAGCAATCAGCCCCAGCATTTT.

Only a few counts were recorded for this clone. The chain carries TRBV14 and TRBJ1-1; D possibly corresponds to TRBD1 (6 bases). Germline V gene data show CDR1 as SGHDN and CDR2 as FVKESK. V was trimmed by 3 bases and J by 3 bases, leaving 14 bases between them. The length of the CDR3 is 15 residues. CDR3 sequence: CASSHTRGEYTEAFF. CDR3 coding DNA: TGTGCCAGCAGCCACACCAGGGGCGAATACACTGAAGCTTTCTTT.

J is TRBJ2-7 and V is TRBV19, with TRBD2 matching over 8 bases. After removal of 7 bases from V and 0 bases from J, the junction contained 5 bases not matched to a gene. The CDR3 runs 14 residues. Germline lookup yields CDR1 LNHDA and CDR2 SQIVND (reference sequence). In DNA form, the CDR3 reads TGTGCCAGTAACCGGGGGGGAACCTCCTACGAGCAGTACTTC. As protein: CASNRGGTSYEQYF.

This clone came up a few times. This chain's CDR3 is CASSSSGLADYEQYF. The CDR3, as DNA: TGCGCCAGCAGCTCCTCCGGACTAGCGGACTACGAGCAGTACTTC. This chain uses TRBV5-1 with TRBJ2-7; 10 nucleotides agree with TRBD2. The V gene end was trimmed by 3 bases and the J gene end by 3 bases; junction bases not matched to a gene: 6. The CDR3 is 15 amino acids. Germline V gene data show CDR1 as SGHRS and CDR2 as YFSETQ.

The chain links TRBV5-1 to TRBJ1-2, with 12 bases that match TRBD1. Germline V gene sequence: CDR1 SGHRS, CDR2 YFSETQ. The CDR3 extends over 16 amino acids. J was trimmed by 4 bases and V by 4 bases; bases with no gene match: 8. The CDR3 region has the DNA TGCGCCAGCAGCCTAGGGACAGGGGGCGCCCTCTATGGCTACACCTTC. It specifies CASSLGTGGALYGYTF.

V and J are TRBV5-1 and TRBJ1-5; 10 positions agree with TRBD1. Germline CDR1 and CDR2: SGHRS and YFSETQ. The J segment lost 5 bases and the V segment lost 3 bases, leaving 2 bases of the junction unmatched. There are 14 residues in the CDR3. CDR3 amino acids: CASSSGQGHQPQHF. CDR3 in DNA: TGCGCCAGCAGCTCGGGACAGGGGCATCAGCCCCAGCATTTT.

The chain is built from TRBV9 and TRBJ2-5; TRBD2 aligns across 7 bases. The CDR3 consists of 13 residues. V gave up 2 bases and J gave up 5 bases; unmatched junction bases: 3. Germline V gene sequence: CDR1 SGDLS, CDR2 YYNGEE. CDR3 coding DNA: TGTGCCAGCAGCGTCGGGGGGAAGGAGACCCAGTACTTC. This encodes CASSVGGKETQYF.

This clone showed up just a few times. The chain joins TRBV7-3 to TRBJ2-1; D is perhaps TRBD1 (5 bases). The length of the CDR3 is 15 residues. V lost 0 bases and J lost 6, with 12 bases in between. Germline V gives CDR1 SGHTA, CDR2 FQGTGA. CDR3 amino acids: CASSLTSGHRNEQFF. The CDR3 DNA reads as TGTGCCAGCAGCTTAACTTCTGGACATCGCAATGAGCAGTTCTTC.